This entry features one T cell receptor beta chain sequence. Antigen specificity is unknown. This entry comes from a study of Ad26.COV2.S vaccination and SARS-CoV-2 variants. Germline V gene lookup returns CDR1 SGHDT and CDR2 YYEEEE. Trimming removed 1 base from V and 5 bases from J, with 12 bases in between. CDR3 size: 15 residues. Sequencing was performed with immunoSEQ multiplex PCR; in TCRdb, only in-frame clones are kept and a portion is missing. The sample gives roughly 100,000 clones, over 70% of which show up once; roughly 17% is in the top ten. Study-wide results and limits: For non-spike TCRs, breadth in vaccine recipients resembled that in placebo recipients. Analyses of TCR breadth and depth may have underestimated total T cell responses.

Material: peripheral blood, obtained after recovery from COVID-19. The gene calls are TRBV5-6 and TRBJ2-2; tentative D call: TRBD1 (6 bases). This sequence originates from a human donor who had recovered from COVID-19. The CDR3 is CASSLSRGKTGELFF. The CDR3 nucleotides are TGTGCCAGCAGCTTGTCCAGGGGTAAGACCGGGGAGCTGTTTTTT.